These 20 T cell receptor beta chains were sequenced from one sample in a study of control samples from healthy donors and cancer patients. This table comes from immunoSEQ multiplex PCR, and its TCRdb copy is limited to in-frame clones, with some not included. The sample consists of roughly 400,000 clones, 90% of them appearing once. The sample consisted of PBMCs. Receptors originate from a man aged 35-49 years with head and neck cancer.

This clone appeared a few times. The chain is built from TRBV27 and TRBJ2-1; D is tentatively TRBD1 or TRBD2 (6 bases each). V lost 0 bases, J lost 4 bases, and 13 bases lay in between. Germline CDR1 MNHEY, CDR2 SMNVEV (reference sequence). The CDR3 totals 16 residues. In DNA, the CDR3 is TGTGCCAGCAGTTTATCGCCGGGGGCGCGGTACAATGAGCAGTTCTTC. It specifies CASSLSPGARYNEQFF.

This clone turned up a few times. The chain combines TRBV5-8 with TRBJ2-2; TRBD2 matches 8 bases. This CDR3 comprises 14 residues. From germline, CDR1 is SGHTS and CDR2 YDEGEE. J was trimmed by 2 bases and V by 9 bases; bases with no gene match: 6. The CDR3 region is CAIGGGLNTGELFF. In DNA form, the CDR3 reads TGTGCCATTGGCGGGGGGCTAAACACCGGGGAGCTGTTTTTT.

J is TRBJ2-3 and V is TRBV5-1; D is uncertain. CDR1 and CDR2 (germline): SGHRS, YFSETQ. The CDR3 has 12 amino acids. The germline V and J ends were trimmed by 0 bases and 5 bases, with 4 bases remaining between them. CDR3 DNA: TGCGCCAGCAGCTTGGTTGTAGATACGCAGTATTTT. This codes for CASSLVVDTQYF.

V is TRBV6-5 and J is TRBJ2-1; no definite D call. The ends were cut back, 8 bases at V and 10 bases at J, with 18 bases in the middle. Per germline, CDR1 MNHEY and CDR2 SVGAGI. This CDR3 is built from 13 residues. The CDR3 sequence is CASGRDWGVEQFF. The CDR3 bases are TGTGCCAGCGGGCGCGACTGGGGTGTAGAGCAGTTCTTC.

Note on this clone: Other nucleotide sequences from this sample produce the same CDR3. The V call is TRBV7-2, the J call TRBJ1-2, with a possible D match to TRBD1 (6 bases). Per the germline V gene, CDR1 is SGHTA and CDR2 is FQGNSA. The length of the CDR3 is 13 residues. Between the trimmed V and J ends, which lost 6 bases and 3 bases, there was a span of 11 bases. The CDR3 sequence: CASSPQGHYGYTF. DNA for the CDR3: TGTGCCAGCAGTCCACAGGGACACTATGGCTACACCTTC. The entire variable domain, with the rest obtained from reference TRBV7-2 and TRBJ1-2, is as follows: GAGVSQSPSNKVTEKGKDVELRCDPISGHTALYWYRQSLGQGLEFLIYFQGNSAPDKSGLPSDRFSAERTGGSVSTLTIQRTQQEDSAVYLCASSPQGHYGYTFGSGTRLTVV.

This clone has a single count. This rearrangement joins TRBV28 to TRBJ1-2; possible D gene TRBD1, 5 bases. Germline V lookup: CDR1 MDHEN, CDR2 SYDVKM. Trimming pared 2 bases from V and 6 bases from J, leaving 10 bases between. The CDR3 is 13 amino acids. The CDR3 region is CASSLRDSNGYTF. CDR3 nucleotide sequence: TGTGCCAGCAGTTTAAGGGACTCCAATGGCTACACCTTC.

The DNA for the CDR3 is TGTGCCAGCAGTGAACGGAACAGAGGGAATGGCTACACCTTC. This sequence encodes CASSERNRGNGYTF. The genes are TRBV2 and TRBJ1-2; no clear D. CDR3 size: 14 residues. V was trimmed by 2 bases and J by 6 bases, leaving 13 bases between them. Germline V gives CDR1 SNHLY, CDR2 FYNNEI.

As for this clone: Other DNA variants within this sample encode the same CDR3. The chain recombines TRBV6-2 or TRBV6-3 with TRBJ2-7; D is uncertain. This CDR3 region has 11 residues. The V and J ends lost 5 bases and 3 bases respectively, with 5 bases between them. Germline-derived CDR1 and CDR2 are MNHEY and SVGEGT. The DNA for the CDR3 is TGTGCCAGCAGTGTGAGCTACGAGCAGTACTTC. It codes for CASSVSYEQYF.

V is TRBV19 and J is TRBJ1-5; the match to TRBD1 covers 8 bases. J gave up 3 bases and V 6 bases, and 7 bases lay outside the gene matches. CDR1 is LNHDA, CDR2 SQIVND, per germline (reference sequence). This CDR3 is built from 15 residues. In nucleotides, the CDR3 is TGTGCCAGTAGCGAGACAGGGGACTCCAATCAGCCCCAGCATTTT. It translates to CASSETGDSNQPQHF.

The V and J genes are TRBV5-1 and TRBJ2-5, with D unresolved. With 1 base removed from V and 5 bases from J, the gap between germline ends came to 12 bases. CDR1 SGHRS and CDR2 YFSETQ come from the germline V gene. CDR3 length: 14 residues. DNA for the CDR3: TGCGCCAGCAGCTTGAGAAGCAAAGGCGAGACCCAGTACTTC. It translates to CASSLRSKGETQYF.

This clone was detected a few times. The chain recombines TRBV20-1 with TRBJ2-1; no firm D call. CDR3 size: 11 residues. Germline-derived CDR1 and CDR2 are DFQATT and SNEGSKA (reference sequence). V lost 6 bases and J 6 bases, leaving 9 bases between the germline ends. The CDR3 DNA sequence: TGCAGTGCGGCTAAGGGCAATGAGCAGTTCTTC. Its translation is CSAAKGNEQFF.

The chain recombines TRBV27 with TRBJ1-1; D remains unclear. CDR1 and CDR2 from the germline V gene are MNHEY and SMNVEV (reference sequence). CDR3 length equals 15 residues. V gave up 2 bases and J gave up 2 bases, with 12 bases separating them. The CDR3 loop is CASSLTPARNTEAFF. The DNA of the CDR3 is TGTGCCAGCAGTTTAACTCCAGCGAGAAACACTGAAGCTTTCTTT.

The chain combines TRBV7-9 with TRBJ1-2; possibly TRBD1 for D (6 bases). Germline V lookup: CDR1 SEHNR, CDR2 FQNEAQ (reference sequence). V dropped 5 bases and J dropped 4 bases, with 14 bases sitting between them. This CDR3 spans 14 amino acids. The CDR3 reads CASSEGQMFYGYTF. CDR3 in DNA: TGTGCCAGCAGCGAAGGACAGATGTTCTATGGCTACACCTTC.

For this clone: The sample contains more than one DNA sequence encoding this CDR3. This chain connects TRBV12-3 or TRBV12-4 to TRBJ2-1, with a tentative D call TRBD1 (6 bases). The CDR3 is made up of 12 amino acids. V dropped 2 bases and J dropped 7 bases, with 6 bases sitting between them. The CDR3 spells CASSLQGNEQFF. The CDR3 nucleotides are TGTGCCAGCAGTTTACAGGGGAATGAGCAGTTCTTC.

The rearrangement joins TRBV18 to TRBJ1-2, with a tentative D call TRBD1 (5 bases). The V end lost 3 bases, the J end lost 3 bases, and 11 bases lay between the germline ends. Germline CDR1 and CDR2: KGHSH and LQKENI. This CDR3 is 14 amino acids long. CDR3: CASSPPGYDYGYTF. Here the CDR3 DNA reads TGTGCCAGCTCACCGCCAGGGTATGACTATGGCTACACCTTC.

The V gene is TRBV10-1, the J gene TRBJ2-7, with 8 bases that match TRBD1. Germline values: CDR1 WNHNN, CDR2 SYGVQD (reference sequence). The CDR3 consists of 13 residues. V shed 4 bases and J 4 bases; nucleotides not matched to a gene: 3. As DNA, the CDR3 is TGCGCCAGCAGTGGGACAGGGTTGTACGAGCAGTACTTC. It codes for CASSGTGLYEQYF.

CDR3 nucleotide sequence: TGCGCCAGCAGCCCGGGGGCCTCCTACGAGCAGTACTTC. It codes for CASSPGASYEQYF. The V and J genes are TRBV5-1 and TRBJ2-7; D possibly uses TRBD1 or TRBD2 (6 bases each). This CDR3 has 13 residues. Germline-derived CDR1 and CDR2 are SGHRS and YFSETQ. Deletions cut 4 bases from V and 0 bases from J, with 8 bases between.

The genes are TRBV30 and TRBJ2-3; 13 bases fit TRBD2. V gave up 4 bases and J gave up 3 bases; unmatched junction bases: 13. CDR1 is GTSNPN, CDR2 SVGIG, per germline (reference sequence). The CDR3 has 18 amino acids. Here the CDR3 reads CAWKTRLTGLAGTDTQYF. CDR3 DNA: TGTGCCTGGAAAACCAGGCTAACGGGACTAGCGGGAACAGATACGCAGTATTTT.

The rearrangement uses TRBV5-5 and TRBJ1-5; D ambiguous. The V end lost 1 base, the J end lost 0 bases, and 14 bases lay between the germline ends. Germline-derived CDR1 and CDR2 are SGHKS and YYEKEE (reference sequence). The CDR3 runs 17 residues. CDR3 DNA sequence: TGTGCCAGCAGCTTGTTGTTCCGGGATTATAGCAATCAGCCCCAGCATTTT. It is translated as CASSLLFRDYSNQPQHF.

The J gene is TRBJ2-7, the V gene TRBV7-2; D not resolved. This CDR3 region has 16 residues. Germline-derived CDR1 and CDR2 are SGHTA and FQGNSA. Trimming removed 2 bases from V and 0 bases from J, with 14 bases in between. The CDR3 loop is CASSLRGGRSSYEQYF. For the CDR3, the DNA is TGTGCCAGCAGCTTAAGAGGTGGGCGCTCCTCCTACGAGCAGTACTTC.